The clone carrying this TCR beta chain appeared many times. One entry per CDR3 protein results from TCRdb running MiXCR on the RT-PCR reads. The sample shows 650,000 to 800,000 distinct CDR3 sequences, 14% of them seen only once. After removal of 6 bases from V and 3 bases from J, the junction contained 3 bases not matched to a gene. The CDR3 has 14 residues. Germline CDR1 and CDR2: MNHEY and SVGAGI. This receptor was obtained from a female donor in good health, serving as a healthy control. This chain links TRBV6-5 with TRBJ2-3, with 10 bases fitting TRBD1. Sequencing input: memory CD4+ T cells from blood. The CDR3 reads CASSDRGRTDTQYF. DNA for the CDR3: TGTGCCAGCAGCGACAGGGGGCGGACAGATACGCAGTATTTT.